The source of this T cell receptor (beta chain) is a study of blood T cell repertoires in COVID-19. Profiling relied on immunoSEQ multiplex PCR, and the TCRdb table lists in-frame clones only, not all of them. The sample includes approximately 300,000 clones, almost 90% of them seen just once. V was cut by 8 bases and J by 2 bases, with 12 bases left in between. CDR3 length: 13 residues. Germline-derived CDR1 and CDR2 are LGHDT and YNNKEL (reference sequence). This receptor was taken from a woman younger than 30 with acute COVID-19. Sequences were obtained from PBMCs or T cells enriched from blood (not recorded which). The J gene is TRBJ2-5, the V gene TRBV3-1 (or the pseudogene TRBV3-2), with D maybe TRBD2 (6 bases). The CDR3 protein is CASGIAAQETQYF. The CDR3 coding sequence is TGTGCCAGCGGTATAGCGGCTCAAGAGACCCAGTACTTC.